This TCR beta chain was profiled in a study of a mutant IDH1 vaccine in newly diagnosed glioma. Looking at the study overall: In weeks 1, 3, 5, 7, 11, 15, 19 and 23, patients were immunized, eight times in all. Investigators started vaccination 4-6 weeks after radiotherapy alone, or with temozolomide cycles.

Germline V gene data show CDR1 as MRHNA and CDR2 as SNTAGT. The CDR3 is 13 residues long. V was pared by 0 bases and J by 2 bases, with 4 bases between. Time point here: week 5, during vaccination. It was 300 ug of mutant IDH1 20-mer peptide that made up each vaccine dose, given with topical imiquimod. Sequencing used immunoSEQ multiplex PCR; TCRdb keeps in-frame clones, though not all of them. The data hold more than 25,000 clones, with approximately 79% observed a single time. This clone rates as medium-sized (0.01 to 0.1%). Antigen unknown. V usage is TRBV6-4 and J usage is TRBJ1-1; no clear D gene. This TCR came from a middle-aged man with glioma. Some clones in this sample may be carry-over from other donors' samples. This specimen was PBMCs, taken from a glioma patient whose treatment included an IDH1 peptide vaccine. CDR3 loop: CASSDSDNTEAFF. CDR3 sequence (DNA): TGTGCCAGCAGTGACTCGGACAACACTGAAGCTTTCTTT.